Given below is one TCR beta chain in context. Its antigen is currently unknown. The sample originates from a study of regulatory T cells in long-lasting Graves disease. Findings and caveats of the study: Exclusively peripheral blood, rather than thyroid tissue, was studied.

This CDR3 has 12 residues. Trimming left V 6 bases short and J 6 bases short, with 9 bases between. Germline-derived CDR1 and CDR2 are MNHEY and SMNVEV (reference sequence). Time point described: persistent/refractory GD, antithyroid drugs over 5 years with positive TRAb. Isolated PBMC RNA provided the starting material for the TCR library. Through Arm-PCR of CDR3 regions and iRepertoire HTBI primers, TCR beta libraries were built. One entry per CDR3 protein, called by TCRdb with MiXCR from the multiplex PCR reads. The sample includes approximately 400,000 distinct CDR3 sequences, roughly 23% of them seen just once.

This TCR was recovered from a woman in her 40s with Graves disease. The source was peripheral blood mononuclear cells (PBMCs), collected when the disease was refractory, from a patient treated with antithyroid drugs. The gene calls are TRBV27 and TRBJ2-1; no definite D call. CDR3 residues: CASRDAFNEQFF. CDR3 coding DNA: TGTGCCAGCAGGGACGCATTCAATGAGCAGTTCTTC.